This TCR beta chain was recovered during a study of T cells in Graves' hyperthyroidism and ophthalmopathy. Regions amplified from RNA transcripts were the TCR beta CDR3 regions. During a first-round RT-PCR of the TCR CDR3, the HTBI primer set was used. In TCRdb, the multiplex PCR reads were re-called with MiXCR into one record per CDR3 protein. The data show approximately 510,000 distinct CDR3 sequences, about a fifth seen once. Germline V gene data show CDR1 as WSHSY and CDR2 as SAAADI. This CDR3 has 15 residues. V lost 2 bases to trimming and J lost 3 bases; unmatched junction nucleotides: 5. The chain couples TRBV10-2 to TRBJ2-7; TRBD2 matches at 9 bases. The sequence came from a man aged 18 to 29 with Graves' hyperthyroidism. Sequences were obtained from blood. The CDR3 coding sequence is TGCGCCAGCAGTGAGGCAGCGGGGGGAATCTACGAGCAGTACTTC. This gives the protein CASSEAAGGIYEQYF.